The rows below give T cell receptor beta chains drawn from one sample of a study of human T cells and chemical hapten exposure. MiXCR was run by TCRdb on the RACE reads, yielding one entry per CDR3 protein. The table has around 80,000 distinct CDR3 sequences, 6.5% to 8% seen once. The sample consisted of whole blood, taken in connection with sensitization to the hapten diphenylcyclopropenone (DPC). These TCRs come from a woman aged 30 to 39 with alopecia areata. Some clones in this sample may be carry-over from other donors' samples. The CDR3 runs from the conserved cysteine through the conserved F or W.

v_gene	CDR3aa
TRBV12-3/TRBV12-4	CASSLLGSSTDTQYF
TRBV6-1	CASTMEGGVNTEAFF
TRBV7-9	CASSPRGGQTDTQYF
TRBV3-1	CASSQGAAVTEAFF
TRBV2	CASSERQGNGYTF
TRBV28	CASSLFQGQGGVGYTF
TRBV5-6	CASSFTGANSPLHF
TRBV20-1	CSARDFDWGGGTDTQYF
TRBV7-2	CASSPLSAGYWTQYF
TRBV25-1	CASSEKGREQYF
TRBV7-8	CASSLGDREYNVYQPQHF
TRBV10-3	CAISEGTGSIYGYTF
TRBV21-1	CASRPGADRRNTEAFF
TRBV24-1	CATSSGTGNTEAFF
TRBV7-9	CASSSGQEFNEKLFF
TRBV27	CASSLAGLSSYNEQFF
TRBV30	CAWSVAPGRRHTDTQYF
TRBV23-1	CASSQTGTSGGETQYF
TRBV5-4	CASSRGGDATNEKLFF
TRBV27	CASSPTNRAGELFF
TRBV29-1	CSVGLLIPTDTQYF
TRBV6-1	CASSPDFQGGWGYTF
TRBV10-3	CAISEQPGRNQPQHF
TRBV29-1	CSVESGQGMWEQFF